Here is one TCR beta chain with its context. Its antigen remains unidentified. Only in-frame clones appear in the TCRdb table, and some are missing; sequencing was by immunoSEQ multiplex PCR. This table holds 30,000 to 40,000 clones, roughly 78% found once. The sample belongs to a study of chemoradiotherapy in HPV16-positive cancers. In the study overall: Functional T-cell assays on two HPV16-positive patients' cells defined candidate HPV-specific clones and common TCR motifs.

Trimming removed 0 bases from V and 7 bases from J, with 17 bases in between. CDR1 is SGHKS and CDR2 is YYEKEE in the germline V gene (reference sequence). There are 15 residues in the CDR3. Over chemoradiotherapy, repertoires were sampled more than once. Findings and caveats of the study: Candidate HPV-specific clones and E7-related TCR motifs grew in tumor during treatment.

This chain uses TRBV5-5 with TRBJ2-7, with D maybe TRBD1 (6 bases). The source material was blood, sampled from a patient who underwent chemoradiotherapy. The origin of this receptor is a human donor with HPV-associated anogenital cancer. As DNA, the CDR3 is TGTGCCAGCAGCTTGGACCCCGGGACATCTAGTGAGCAGTACTTC. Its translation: CASSLDPGTSSEQYF.